This TCR beta chain came from a study of blood T cell repertoires in COVID-19. Overall study context: The United States, Italy and Spain provided the acute and convalescent COVID-19 samples. Sources were T cells, B-cell-depleted T cells, or PBMCs; the material itself was cDNA or gDNA.

Authors' methods: Reference gene primer amplification in the assay estimated nucleated cell counts. Sequenced by immunoSEQ multiplex PCR; TCRdb stores in-frame clones only, minus some. From that table come the V and J calls and clone size; the DNA was used to work out D and trimming. In the table there are 46,000 or so clones, approximately 86% of which are singletons. CDR3 size: 14 residues. Germline loops: CDR1 MNHEY, CDR2 SVGAGI. Germline trimming cut 6 bases from V and 3 bases from J; bases unmatched to any gene: 4. This TCR derives from a man aged 60 to 69 with active or convalescent COVID-19. The chain links TRBV6-5 to TRBJ1-2, with 10 bases matching TRBD1. The specimen was peripheral blood. Here the CDR3 reads CASRDRGRDYGYTF. The CDR3 bases are TGTGCCAGCAGAGACAGGGGGCGCGACTATGGCTACACCTTC.